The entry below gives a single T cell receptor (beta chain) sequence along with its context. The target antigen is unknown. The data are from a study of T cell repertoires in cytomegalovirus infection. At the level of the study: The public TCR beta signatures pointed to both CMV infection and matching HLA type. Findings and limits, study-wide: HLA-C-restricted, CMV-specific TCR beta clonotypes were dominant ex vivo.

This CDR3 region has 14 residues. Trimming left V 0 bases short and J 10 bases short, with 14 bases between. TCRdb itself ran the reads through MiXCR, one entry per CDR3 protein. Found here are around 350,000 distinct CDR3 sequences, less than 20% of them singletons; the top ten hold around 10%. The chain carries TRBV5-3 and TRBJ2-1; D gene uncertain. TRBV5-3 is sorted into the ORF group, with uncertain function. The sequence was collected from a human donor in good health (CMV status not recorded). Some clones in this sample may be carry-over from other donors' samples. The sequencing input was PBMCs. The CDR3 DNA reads TGTGCCAGAAGCTTGGCAATGTGTCCCTGGGAGCAGTTCTTC. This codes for CARSLAMCPWEQFF.